The present T cell receptor (beta chain) was sequenced within a study of blood T cell repertoires in COVID-19 (TCRdb year 2020). Regarding the study in general: Collaborator samples came from the United States, Italy and Spain and covered acute and convalescent phases of COVID-19. The material from the prospective study consisted of cDNA or gDNA derived from T cells, B-cell-depleted T cells, or PBMCs. Subjects who had been exposed to COVID-19, were actively infected with it, or had recovered from it provided the deeply sampled blood TCRbeta repertoires that made up the dataset. A freely available public database, intended as a resource for researchers studying the immune response to SARS-CoV-2, is where the repertoires were released. The samples were drawn from the first 160 participants of the ongoing ImmuneRACE study and from 1,254 subjects provided by 6 global collaborators. Sample metadata almost always included a de-identified subject ID, COVID-19 status, age in years and sex. Where available, HLA class I and class II types were taken from metadata supplied by the sample provider and were not determined by assay-based typing. The full study reports these points: Clinical and demographic metadata were provided uncurated, with the amount varying by source and participant.

At the junction V is shortened by 5 bases and J by 1 base, with 8 bases in between. There are 14 amino acids in the CDR3, from cysteine to phenylalanine inclusive. The kept DNA is CDR3 alone, 42 bases in frame from the first base. The germline V gene sets CDR1 to MDHEN and CDR2 to SYDVKM. With respect to this clone: Its antigen remains undetermined. The record has no base qualities; no much larger clone is one base away.

Whole blood was collected in K2EDTA tubes by collaborating institutions according to the institutions' own protocols. For TCRbeta analysis, collaborator samples were shipped as frozen whole blood, as isolated PBMCs, or as DNA extracted from either sample type. TCRbeta CDR3 regions were amplified from genomic DNA using the immunoSEQ Assay, a bias-controlled multiplex PCR. Processing in the source paper ran as follows. Within the assay, amplification of reference gene primers was used to estimate how many nucleated cells each sample contained. To quantify the absolute abundance of each unique TCRbeta CDR3 rearrangement, sequence reads were collapsed and filtered. Productive Simpson clonality was computed per sample as the square root of Simpson's diversity index over productive rearrangements. What TCRdb holds here is the immuneACCESS table cut down to in-frame rearrangements. Part of the clones is not present; checked against another copy, under half of the missing clones reflect an unresolved V gene, and the others are unexplained. D and trimming come from the DNA, and the V and J calls and clone size come from that table. This sample gives approximately 200,000 clones in total; 79% of them show up just once. The leading ten clones occupy approximately 15% of the sample.

Recombination linked TRBV28 to TRBJ2-2; the D gene is unclear. The sequenced material came from peripheral blood. This clonotype originated in a man in his sixties with active or convalescent COVID-19. Here the CDR3 is given as CASSAAGNTGELFF. The sequence in DNA is TGTGCCAGCAGTGCCGCAGGGAACACCGGGGAGCTGTTTTTT.